This is a list of T cell receptor beta chains from one sample in a study of CD4 T cells in relation to SARS-CoV-2 and coronaviruses. The assay was immunoSEQ multiplex PCR, and TCRdb's table has in-frame clones only and misses some. Here the sample spans some 26,000 clones, 74% being singletons. No antigen has been assigned to these receptors. What was sequenced was CD4+ T cells from PBMCs, cultured in vitro. These receptors all stem from a human donor in good health. The CDR3 runs from the conserved cysteine through the conserved F or W. D genes are given only for firm matches. Size is omitted from some rows. Given values are once, few, many or a class for expanded clones.

length: 14; J: TRBJ2-2; D: TRBD1; V: TRBV7-8; size: -; CDR3: CASSRQGGTGELFF; DNA: TGTGCCAGCAGCCGACAGGGTGGCACCGGGGAGCTGTTTTTT
length: 14; J: TRBJ2-3; D: -; V: TRBV6-6; size: few; CDR3: CASSYSISTDTQYF; DNA: TGTGCCAGCAGTTACTCGATTAGCACAGATACGCAGTATTTT
length: 14; J: TRBJ2-7; D: -; V: TRBV6-5; size: -; CDR3: CASSYFVGPYEQYF; DNA: TGTGCCAGCAGTTACTTCGTGGGGCCCTACGAGCAGTACTTC
length: 15; J: TRBJ2-5; D: -; V: TRBV11-2; size: -; CDR3: CASSLDRDPQETQYF; DNA: TGTGCCAGCAGCTTAGATCGAGATCCTCAAGAGACCCAGTACTTC
length: 16; J: TRBJ2-1; D: TRBD2; V: TRBV6-1; size: -; CDR3: CASSGLLAGFYNEQFF; DNA: TGTGCCAGCAGTGGGCTTCTAGCGGGGTTTTACAATGAGCAGTTCTTC
length: 15; J: TRBJ2-5; D: -; V: TRBV9; size: once; CDR3: CASSVTGLREETQYF; DNA: TGTGCCAGCAGCGTAACCGGGCTCCGCGAGGAGACCCAGTACTTC
length: 17; J: TRBJ2-7; D: TRBD2; V: TRBV5-5; size: -; CDR3: CASSLGTSGRLTYEQYF; DNA: TGTGCCAGCAGCCTCGGGACTAGCGGGAGGCTTACCTACGAGCAGTACTTC
length: 14; J: TRBJ1-1; D: -; V: TRBV11-2; size: few; CDR3: CASSLEAVNTEAFF; DNA: TGTGCCAGCAGCCTAGAGGCCGTGAACACTGAAGCTTTCTTT
length: 14; J: TRBJ2-5; D: TRBD2; V: TRBV7-2; size: -; CDR3: CASSSGLGGETQYF; DNA: TGTGCCAGCAGCTCGGGACTAGGGGGAGAGACCCAGTACTTC
length: 12; J: TRBJ2-1; D: -; V: TRBV18; size: -; CDR3: CASSPGSNEQFF; DNA: TGTGCCAGCTCACCAGGGTCTAATGAGCAGTTCTTC
length: 13; J: TRBJ1-5; D: -; V: TRBV19; size: once; CDR3: CASSRQPGQPQHF; DNA: TGTGCCAGTAGTAGACAACCCGGCCAGCCCCAGCATTTT
length: 15; J: TRBJ2-1; D: TRBD2; V: TRBV5-1; size: -; CDR3: CASRQSGGTSGKQFF; DNA: TGCGCCAGCAGGCAGTCGGGTGGGACTAGCGGGAAGCAGTTCTTC
length: 13; J: TRBJ1-1; D: -; V: TRBV25-1; size: -; CDR3: CASSPSMNTEAFF; DNA: TGTGCCAGCAGTCCCAGCATGAACACTGAAGCTTTCTTT
length: 14; J: TRBJ2-1; D: -; V: TRBV9; size: -; CDR3: CASSIVGEYNEQFF; DNA: TGTGCCAGCAGCATCGTGGGGGAATACAATGAGCAGTTCTTC
length: 14; J: TRBJ2-5; D: -; V: TRBV7-9; size: -; CDR3: CASSRKNREETQYF; DNA: TGTGCCAGCAGCAGAAAAAACAGGGAAGAGACCCAGTACTTC
length: 15; J: TRBJ1-2; D: TRBD1; V: TRBV7-8; size: few; CDR3: CASSSRTGPRDGYTF; DNA: TGTGCCAGCAGCTCCAGGACAGGGCCTAGGGATGGCTACACCTTC
length: 14; J: TRBJ1-4; D: -; V: TRBV3-1/TRBV3-2; size: -; CDR3: CASGARQANEKLFF; DNA: TGTGCCAGCGGCGCCCGACAGGCTAATGAAAAACTGTTTTTT
length: 14; J: TRBJ2-3; D: -; V: TRBV7-9; size: once; CDR3: CASSYPSTRDTQYF; DNA: TGTGCCAGCAGCTACCCTAGCACCAGAGATACGCAGTATTTT
length: 13; J: TRBJ2-5; D: -; V: TRBV11-2; size: -; CDR3: CASSFVSRETQYF; DNA: TGTGCCAGCAGCTTTGTATCCCGGGAGACCCAGTACTTC
length: 14; J: TRBJ2-3; D: -; V: TRBV6-5; size: -; CDR3: CASSYGRPRDTQYF; DNA: TGTGCCAGCAGTTACGGGAGACCGAGAGATACGCAGTATTTT
length: 15; J: TRBJ1-4; D: TRBD1; V: TRBV11-2; size: once; CDR3: CASSSGTAVGEKLFF; DNA: TGTGCCAGCAGCTCGGGGACAGCGGTGGGGGAAAAACTGTTTTTT
length: 19; J: TRBJ2-5; D: TRBD2; V: TRBV4-2; size: -; CDR3: CASSQVIGGLAGGGETQYF; DNA: TGTGCCAGCAGCCAGGTCATCGGGGGACTAGCGGGAGGGGGAGAGACCCAGTACTTC
length: 16; J: TRBJ1-2; D: -; V: TRBV28; size: few; CDR3: CASSLTGFGANYGYTF; DNA: TGTGCCAGCAGTTTGACCGGGTTTGGGGCCAACTATGGCTACACCTTC
length: 12; J: TRBJ2-1; D: -; V: TRBV19; size: -; CDR3: CASSPRYNEQFF; DNA: TGTGCCAGTAGTCCGAGATACAATGAGCAGTTCTTC
length: 15; J: TRBJ1-4; D: TRBD1; V: TRBV10-2; size: few; CDR3: CASRDSDRGDEKLFF; DNA: TGCGCCAGCAGGGACTCGGACAGGGGTGACGAAAAACTGTTTTTT
length: 14; J: TRBJ2-5; D: -; V: TRBV7-2; size: -; CDR3: CASSRLALQETQYF; DNA: TGTGCCAGCAGTCGGCTAGCGCTTCAAGAGACCCAGTACTTC
length: 13; J: TRBJ2-3; D: -; V: TRBV10-3; size: -; CDR3: CAISASRTDTQYF; DNA: TGTGCCATCAGTGCAAGCCGCACAGATACGCAGTATTTT
length: 12; J: TRBJ2-1; D: -; V: TRBV7-2; size: -; CDR3: CASSFDYNEQFF; DNA: TGTGCCAGCAGCTTTGATTACAATGAGCAGTTCTTC
length: 14; J: TRBJ2-3; D: -; V: TRBV6-5; size: -; CDR3: CASGTGGRADTQYF; DNA: TGTGCCAGCGGAACAGGGGGGAGGGCAGATACGCAGTATTTT
length: 16; J: TRBJ1-5; D: TRBD1; V: TRBV28; size: -; CDR3: CASSAQPGGDNQPQHF; DNA: TGTGCCAGCAGTGCTCAACCAGGGGGGGACAATCAGCCCCAGCATTTT
length: 17; J: TRBJ2-5; D: -; V: TRBV7-8; size: once; CDR3: CASSFPFGGGTGETQYF; DNA: TGTGCCAGCAGCTTCCCCTTCGGTGGGGGCACGGGGGAGACCCAGTACTTC
length: 13; J: TRBJ2-2; D: -; V: TRBV9; size: -; CDR3: CASSVSRGGELFF; DNA: TGTGCCAGCAGCGTATCAAGAGGGGGGGAGCTGTTTTTT
length: 11; J: TRBJ2-5; D: -; V: TRBV20-1; size: -; CDR3: CSARGSETQYF; DNA: TGCAGTGCTAGGGGCAGCGAAACCCAGTACTTC
length: 13; J: TRBJ2-7; D: TRBD2; V: TRBV6-5; size: few; CDR3: CASRVGTTYEQYF; DNA: TGTGCCAGCAGGGTAGGGACTACCTACGAGCAGTACTTC
length: 15; J: TRBJ2-2; D: -; V: TRBV4-3; size: -; CDR3: CASSQVTGNTGELFF; DNA: TGCGCCAGCAGCCAAGTGACAGGGAACACCGGGGAGCTGTTTTTT
length: 15; J: TRBJ2-7; D: -; V: TRBV5-3; size: -; CDR3: CARRHSRTNSYEQYF; DNA: TGTGCCAGAAGGCATTCCAGGACCAACTCCTACGAGCAGTACTTC
length: 13; J: TRBJ2-1; D: -; V: TRBV7-2; size: -; CDR3: CASSAYLANEQFF; DNA: TGTGCCAGCAGCGCATACCTAGCGAATGAGCAGTTCTTC
length: 11; J: TRBJ1-1; D: -; V: TRBV29-1; size: -; CDR3: CSVVLNTEAFF; DNA: TGCAGCGTTGTCCTCAACACTGAAGCTTTCTTT
length: 16; J: TRBJ2-2; D: -; V: TRBV5-4; size: once; CDR3: CASSSQPGVATGELFF; DNA: TGTGCCAGCAGTTCCCAACCAGGGGTAGCCACCGGGGAGCTGTTTTTT
length: 12; J: TRBJ1-1; D: -; V: TRBV21-1; size: few; CDR3: CASSTREGEAFF; DNA: TGTGCCAGCTCAACTAGGGAGGGTGAAGCTTTCTTT
length: 18; J: TRBJ1-1; D: TRBD1; V: TRBV2; size: few; CDR3: CASSRDRSGAGGNTEAFF; DNA: TGTGCCAGCAGTCGGGACAGGTCAGGGGCTGGGGGGAACACTGAAGCTTTCTTT
length: 13; J: TRBJ1-3; D: -; V: TRBV11-2; size: -; CDR3: CASSFSGRNTIYF; DNA: TGTGCCAGCAGCTTCTCCGGGAGAAACACCATATATTTT
length: 14; J: TRBJ2-7; D: -; V: TRBV28; size: -; CDR3: CASSLSRPSYEQYF; DNA: TGTGCCAGCAGTTTATCCAGGCCCTCCTACGAGCAGTACTTC
length: 15; J: TRBJ2-2; D: TRBD1; V: TRBV5-4; size: few; CDR3: CASSPGTGRAGELFF; DNA: TGTGCCAGCAGCCCGGGGACAGGGAGGGCCGGGGAGCTGTTTTTT
length: 14; J: TRBJ2-4; D: TRBD1; V: TRBV5-5; size: -; CDR3: CASSWDRVEGIQYF; DNA: TGTGCCAGCAGTTGGGACAGGGTAGAGGGCATTCAGTACTTC
length: 14; J: TRBJ2-2; D: -; V: TRBV2; size: -; CDR3: CASGVGGDTGELFF; DNA: TGTGCCAGCGGGGTAGGGGGTGACACCGGGGAGCTGTTTTTT
length: 14; J: TRBJ1-2; D: TRBD1; V: TRBV7-8; size: few; CDR3: CASSRGTGNYGYTF; DNA: TGTGCCAGCAGCCGTGGGACAGGGAACTATGGCTACACCTTC
length: 13; J: TRBJ2-5; D: -; V: TRBV9; size: -; CDR3: CASSVRGGETQYF; DNA: TGTGCCAGCAGCGTAAGGGGCGGGGAGACCCAGTACTTC
length: 16; J: TRBJ1-6; D: -; V: TRBV18; size: once; CDR3: CASSPRDASGNSPLHF; DNA: TGTGCCAGCTCACCACGGGACGCCTCAGGGAATTCACCCCTCCACTTT
length: 11; J: TRBJ1-6; D: -; V: TRBV6-5; size: -; CDR3: CASSYNSPLHF; DNA: TGTGCCAGCAGTTACAATTCACCCCTCCACTTT
length: 16; J: TRBJ1-6; D: -; V: TRBV11-2; size: -; CDR3: CASSLSARSYNSPLHF; DNA: TGTGCCAGCAGTCTCTCCGCGCGCTCCTATAATTCACCCCTCCACTTT
length: 16; J: TRBJ2-5; D: -; V: TRBV15; size: -; CDR3: CATSRAVGGVQETQYF; DNA: TGTGCCACCAGCAGAGCAGTGGGCGGGGTCCAAGAGACCCAGTACTTC
length: 15; J: TRBJ2-3; D: -; V: TRBV6-5; size: -; CDR3: CASSLQGRSTDTQYF; DNA: TGTGCCAGCAGTTTACAGGGTAGGAGCACAGATACGCAGTATTTT
length: 12; J: TRBJ1-1; D: TRBD1; V: TRBV6-5; size: -; CDR3: CASSDRVRQAFF; DNA: TGTGCCAGCAGCGACAGGGTCAGACAAGCTTTCTTT
length: 17; J: TRBJ2-3; D: TRBD2; V: TRBV7-2; size: -; CDR3: CASSLAPASGGTDTQYF; DNA: TGTGCCAGCAGCTTAGCGCCGGCTAGCGGGGGCACAGATACGCAGTATTTT
length: 15; J: TRBJ2-1; D: -; V: TRBV3-1/TRBV3-2; size: -; CDR3: CASSHSGRGHNEQFF; DNA: TGTGCCAGCAGCCATTCCGGGAGGGGGCACAATGAGCAGTTCTTC
length: 13; J: TRBJ2-2; D: -; V: TRBV5-8; size: few; CDR3: CASSLDRRGELFF; DNA: TGTGCCAGCAGCTTGGACAGGCGCGGGGAGCTGTTTTTT
length: 15; J: TRBJ2-7; D: -; V: TRBV4-3; size: -; CDR3: CASSQVYLGSYEQYF; DNA: TGCGCCAGCAGCCAAGTCTACCTAGGCTCCTACGAGCAGTACTTC